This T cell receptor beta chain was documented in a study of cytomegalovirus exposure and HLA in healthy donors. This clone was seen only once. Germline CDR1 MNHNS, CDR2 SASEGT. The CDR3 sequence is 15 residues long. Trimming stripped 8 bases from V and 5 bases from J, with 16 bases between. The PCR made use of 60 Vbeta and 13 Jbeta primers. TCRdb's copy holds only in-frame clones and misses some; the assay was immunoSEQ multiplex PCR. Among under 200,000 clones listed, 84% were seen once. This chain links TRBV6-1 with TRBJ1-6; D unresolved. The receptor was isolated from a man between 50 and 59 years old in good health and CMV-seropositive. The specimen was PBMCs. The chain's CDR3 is CASLLWTGDNSPLHF. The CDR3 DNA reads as TGTGCCAGCCTTCTTTGGACGGGAGATAATTCACCCCTCCACTTT.